This T cell receptor beta chain comes out of a study of metastatic and nonmetastatic thyroid tumors. Study-wide background: The comparison covered peripheral blood and tumor or nodule tissue in malignant and benign thyroid patients.

Looked up from germline, CDR1 is SEHNR and CDR2 is FQNEAQ (reference sequence). The CDR3 spans 16 residues. V was clipped by 4 bases and J by 1 base, with 15 bases between them. This clone has a count of ten or more. What it binds is not known. Original processing methods: CDR3 differences across clinicopathological groups were used to build a distant-metastasis classifier for papillary thyroid cancer. MiXCR re-clonotyped the PCR reads for TCRdb. The authors' filters were not applied to this entry. Counted here are 60,000 to 75,000 clones, approximately 4.1% occurring once; the ten biggest clones make up around 20%. Treatment of any kind had been given to no patient before thyroid surgery. Overall study results and limits: The reported finding was significantly higher TCR beta diversity in malignant thyroid tumors relative to benign nodules, in blood and tumor.

This TCR came from a female donor with papillary thyroid cancer or a benign thyroid nodule (not recorded which). Some clones in this sample may be carry-over from other donors' samples. Sequencing was performed on blood. The rearrangement links TRBV7-9 to TRBJ2-3; no firm D call. As DNA, the CDR3 is TGTGCCAGCAGCTCCCGCTCGCGGACCCGCACAGATACGCAGTATTTT. Its protein is CASSSRSRTRTDTQYF.